This entry features one T cell receptor (beta chain) sequence. Its specificity is unknown. This sample was included in a study of cytomegalovirus exposure and HLA in healthy donors. Germline assignment: CDR1 MGHRA and CDR2 YSYEKL. CDR3 length: 16 residues. The trim removed 4 bases at V and 3 bases at J, leaving 5 bases unmatched. The study's findings and limits: Available immune exposure information covered CMV serostatus only. With later analysis, a missense DCLRE1C variant became linked to TCR beta V- and J-gene trimming. Later on, analysis showed that most CMV-associated TCR beta chains appeared to be HLA-restricted.

PCR primers comprised 60 Vbeta and 13 Jbeta primers. In the authors' workflow: In a later analysis, the count reached about 75 million unique TCR beta chains, with about 10 million shared. The protocol was immunoSEQ multiplex PCR, while the TCRdb copy is restricted to in-frame clones and leaves out a portion. The V and J calls and clone size were taken over from that table, and D and trimming were inferred from the DNA. This table holds around 92,000 clones, roughly 79% found once. This receptor was obtained from a female donor in good health and CMV-seropositive. What was sequenced was PBMCs. The rearrangement links TRBV4-1 to TRBJ2-2; the match to TRBD2 covers 10 bases. Here the CDR3 reads CASSRLLAGDTGELFF. In DNA form, the CDR3 reads TGCGCCAGCAGCCGACTTCTAGCGGGAGACACCGGGGAGCTGTTTTTT.